Presented here are 23 T cell receptor beta chains from one specimen sequenced in a study of T cell responses to AZD1222 COVID-19 vaccine. The method was immunoSEQ multiplex PCR; TCRdb's version includes in-frame clones alone and lacks a portion of them. This table has roughly 120,000 clones, 80% to 90% appearing once. This specimen consisted of peripheral blood, obtained on day 0 of MenACWY control vaccination. The source of these receptors is an adult in good health.

The V call is TRBV6-5, the J call TRBJ2-7; D is perhaps TRBD1 or TRBD2 (5 bases each). The germline V gene has CDR1 MNHEY and CDR2 SVGAGI. This CDR3 has 13 residues. V was shortened by 6 bases and J by 13 bases, with 22 bases between the two germline ends. The CDR3 sequence is CASSATTVARDYF. The CDR3 nucleotides are TGTGCCAGCAGCGCGACCACAGTGGCCCGGGACTACTTC.

This chain links TRBV6-5 with TRBJ1-1; TRBD1 aligns across 7 bases. Trimming removed 6 bases from V and 2 bases from J; junction bases left unmatched: 6. The CDR3 is 14 amino acids. CDR1 and CDR2 from the germline V gene are MNHEY and SVGAGI. Here the CDR3 reads CASSSDRDNTEAFF. CDR3 nucleotide sequence: TGTGCCAGCAGCTCAGACAGGGACAACACTGAAGCTTTCTTT.

This clone showed up just a few times. The chain has TRBV19 and TRBJ1-6; D is uncertain. This CDR3 is built from 14 residues. With 5 bases removed from V and 0 bases from J, the gap between germline ends came to 5 bases. In germline, CDR1 is LNHDA, CDR2 SQIVND (reference sequence). CDR3 region: CASSEDSYNSPLHF. In nucleotides, the CDR3 is TGTGCCAGTAGTGAGGACTCCTATAATTCACCCCTCCACTTT. The variable domain in full, completed from reference TRBV19 and TRBJ1-6, reads DGGITQSPKYLFRKEGQNVTLSCEQNLNHDAMYWYRQDPGQGLRLIYYSQIVNDFQKGDIAEGYSVSREKKESFPLTVTSAQKNPTAFYLCASSEDSYNSPLHFGNGTRLTVT.

The chain combines TRBV6-5 with TRBJ1-2; tentatively, D is TRBD1 (6 bases). The V end lost 6 bases, the J end lost 4 bases, and 12 bases lay between the germline ends. CDR1 and CDR2 (germline): MNHEY, SVGAGI. This CDR3 spans 13 amino acids. In DNA form, the CDR3 reads TGTGCCAGCAGAGGGGGGTGGGTCTATGGCTACACCTTC. This gives the protein CASRGGWVYGYTF.

Written as DNA, the CDR3 is TGTGCCAGCAGTTACGGGGCGGGGGTAATGGCAGATACGCAGTATTTT. Translation: CASSYGAGVMADTQYF. The chain joins TRBV6-5 to TRBJ2-3; 7 positions match TRBD2. CDR3 size: 16 residues. V lost 2 bases and J lost 4; bases outside the gene matches: 9. Looked up from germline, CDR1 is MNHEY and CDR2 is SVGAGI.

The V call is TRBV5-1, the J call TRBJ2-2; D uncertain. Per the germline V gene, CDR1 is SGHRS and CDR2 is YFSETQ. The CDR3 runs to 15 residues. V was pared by 2 bases and J by 0 bases, with 8 bases between. CDR3 nucleotide sequence: TGCGCCAGCAGCTTTGGCCATGCGAACACCGGGGAGCTGTTTTTT. It codes for CASSFGHANTGELFF.

This chain joins TRBV29-1 and TRBJ1-3; 9 nucleotides line up with TRBD1. V shed 7 bases and J 0 bases; nucleotides not matched to a gene: 7. The V gene's germline CDR1 is SQVTM and CDR2 ANQGSEA. CDR3 length: 15 residues. The CDR3 DNA follows: TGCAGCGGAGCCGGGACAGGGAGCTCTGGAAACACCATATATTTT. Amino acid sequence: CSGAGTGSSGNTIYF.

CDR3 in amino acids: CASSSHPWQGPSYEQYF. The CDR3, as DNA: TGTGCCAGCAGCTCCCACCCGTGGCAGGGTCCTTCTTACGAGCAGTACTTC. The chain couples TRBV9 to TRBJ2-7; a possible D gene is TRBD1 (5 bases). CDR1 and CDR2 (germline): SGDLS, YYNGEE. This CDR3 is built from 17 residues. The V end lost 4 bases, the J end lost 4 bases, and 24 bases lay between the germline ends.

V gene TRBV4-1 combines with J gene TRBJ2-7; TRBD1 matches 10 bases. The length of the CDR3 is 14 residues. Germline V lookup: CDR1 MGHRA, CDR2 YSYEKL. The V segment lost 4 bases and the J segment 5 bases; nucleotides outside the gene matches: 5. The CDR3 here is CASSLRDRGNEQYF. In DNA form, the CDR3 reads TGCGCCAGCAGCCTTCGGGACAGGGGCAACGAGCAGTACTTC.

J is TRBJ2-2 and V is TRBV14; D possibly corresponds to TRBD2 (5 bases). This CDR3 comprises 18 residues. The germline V and J ends were trimmed by 4 bases and 2 bases, with 20 bases remaining between them. Germline CDR1 and CDR2: SGHDN and FVKESK. The CDR3 sequence: CASSPYEGLSGNTGELFF. DNA for the CDR3: TGTGCCAGCAGCCCATACGAGGGCCTGTCGGGTAACACCGGGGAGCTGTTTTTT.

The rearrangement joins TRBV11-2 to TRBJ2-7; D unresolved. CDR3 length: 13 amino acids. The germline V gene encodes CDR1 SGHAT and CDR2 FQNNGV. Trimming removed 4 bases from V and 7 bases from J, with 14 bases in between. The CDR3 sequence is CASSSMPQTEQYF. The CDR3 DNA reads as TGTGCCAGCAGCTCAATGCCCCAGACTGAGCAGTACTTC.

The J gene is TRBJ2-7, the V gene TRBV18; 8 bases are shared with TRBD1. This CDR3 spans 14 amino acids. The trim removed 3 bases at V and 3 bases at J, leaving 4 bases unmatched. In germline, CDR1 is KGHSH, CDR2 LQKENI. The CDR3 loop is CASSPSDRGYEQYF. The DNA for the CDR3 is TGTGCCAGCTCACCCTCAGACAGGGGCTACGAGCAGTACTTC. Using reference TRBV18 and TRBJ2-7 for the parts outside the CDR3, the full variable domain is NAGVMQNPRHLVRRRGQEARLRCSPMKGHSHVYWYRQLPEEGLKFMVYLQKENIIDESGMPKERFSAEFPKEGPSILRIQQVVRGDSAAYFCASSPSDRGYEQYFGPGTRLTVT.

The V call is TRBV2, the J call TRBJ2-4; 7 positions match TRBD2. There are 14 residues in the CDR3. With 4 bases clipped from V and 7 bases from J, the junction kept 7 bases outside the gene matches. The germline gives CDR1 SNHLY, CDR2 FYNNEI. CDR3 sequence (DNA): TGTGCCAGCAGTGTTAAGGAGGGAGGGAACATTCAGTACTTC. Translation: CASSVKEGGNIQYF.

The genes are TRBV28 and TRBJ2-2; 7 bases line up with TRBD1. The CDR3 is 15 residues long. V lost 6 bases and J lost 5; bases outside the gene matches: 9. In germline, CDR1 is MDHEN, CDR2 SYDVKM. DNA of the CDR3: TGTGCCAGCAGCCCGAGGCAGGGGGTAACCGGGGAGCTGTTTTTT. Protein product: CASSPRQGVTGELFF.

The chain joins TRBV30 to TRBJ1-5; 9 bases align to TRBD1. Germline V lookup: CDR1 GTSNPN, CDR2 SVGIG (reference sequence). J lost 6 bases, V lost 3 bases, and 6 bases had no gene match. CDR3 size: 14 residues. The CDR3 nucleotides read TGTGCCTGGAGCCCGGGACAGGGAGGTCAGCCCCAGCATTTT. This sequence encodes CAWSPGQGGQPQHF.

The chain combines TRBV5-6 with TRBJ2-1; D uncertain. CDR1 and CDR2 (germline): SGHDT, YYEEEE. This CDR3 spans 14 amino acids. The ends were cut back, 1 base at V and 7 bases at J, with 12 bases in the middle. The CDR3 region is CASSLLTASNEQFF. The CDR3 DNA sequence: TGTGCCAGCAGCTTGCTGACGGCATCAAATGAGCAGTTCTTC.

The chain links TRBV29-1 to TRBJ2-1, with 10 bases aligning to TRBD2. Looked up from germline, CDR1 is SQVTM and CDR2 is ANQGSEA. The V and J ends lost 7 bases and 2 bases, in that order; junction bases with no gene match: 5. The CDR3 is made up of 14 amino acids. The CDR3 DNA reads as TGCAGCGCACGGACTAGCGGCCCCTACAATGAGCAGTTCTTC. This sequence encodes CSARTSGPYNEQFF.

The genes are TRBV28 and TRBJ1-2; 8 nucleotides agree with TRBD1. V lost 6 bases and J lost 2; bases outside the gene matches: 8. There are 15 residues in the CDR3. Germline V gene sequence: CDR1 MDHEN, CDR2 SYDVKM. CDR3 DNA: TGTGCCAGCAGCAAGAACCGGGACAGGAACTATGGCTACACCTTC. Translating it yields CASSKNRDRNYGYTF.

This chain joins TRBV7-9 and TRBJ2-5; no reliable D call. Germline lookup yields CDR1 SEHNR and CDR2 FQNEAQ (reference sequence). The V and J ends lost 1 base and 6 bases respectively, with 3 bases between them. CDR3 size: 11 residues. The CDR3 is CASSLGQTQYF. Here the CDR3 DNA reads TGTGCCAGCAGCTTAGGTCAGACCCAGTACTTC.

Concerning this clone: A read error may produce the germline difference seen at one junction end. V is TRBV11-2 and J is TRBJ2-1; TRBD2 matches at 8 bases. Germline CDR1 and CDR2: SGHAT and FQNNGV. The CDR3 runs 16 residues. The CDR3 is CASSLAGTRPYNEQFF. The CDR3 DNA reads TGTGCCAGCAGCTTAGCCGGGACTAGGCCCTATAATGAGCAGTTCTTC.

CDR3 loop: CASSSPWQEQYF. CDR3 nucleotide sequence: TGTGCCAGCAGTTCCCCCTGGCAGGAGCAGTACTTC. This chain joins TRBV28 and TRBJ2-7, with D hard to call. The CDR3 consists of 12 residues. Trimming pared 4 bases from V and 7 bases from J, leaving 11 bases between. Germline V gene lookup returns CDR1 MDHEN and CDR2 SYDVKM.

The V and J genes are TRBV9 and TRBJ2-2, with 11 bases lining up with TRBD2. Germline V lookup: CDR1 SGDLS, CDR2 YYNGEE. The CDR3 extends over 18 amino acids. Trimming at V came to 3 bases and at J to 4 bases, leaving 11 bases not matched to a gene. The CDR3 loop is CASSGLAGGPSGTGELFF. CDR3 DNA: TGTGCCAGCAGCGGATTAGCGGGAGGGCCCTCTGGCACCGGGGAGCTGTTTTTT.

The chain carries TRBV11-2 and TRBJ2-1; D unclear. The CDR3 spans 11 residues. Looked up from germline, CDR1 is SGHAT and CDR2 is FQNNGV. Trimming stripped 5 bases from V and 4 bases from J, with 3 bases between. CDR3: CASSTYNEQFF. CDR3 DNA: TGTGCCAGCAGCACGTACAATGAGCAGTTCTTC.